The entry below describes one TCR beta chain. Its specificity is not known. Every donor was a healthy Caucasian. This specimen belongs to a study of identical twins. Study outcomes and limitations: Invariant cells of the MAIT and iNKT types might have partly distorted the zero-insertion analyses. Cross-sectional statistical analysis was relied on for the conclusions, without the same donors being followed.

V shed 3 bases and J 6 bases; nucleotides not matched to a gene: 15. Germline CDR1 is LGHNA and CDR2 is YNFKEQ. The CDR3 length is 20 residues. Template switching added a universal primer site, and cDNA bore unique molecular identifiers. MiXCR was run by TCRdb on the 5' RACE reads, yielding one entry per CDR3 protein. The sample lists about 700,000 distinct CDR3 sequences, 6.1% occurring once. Sequencing was carried out using naive T cells sorted from blood. The TCR originated in a man aged 18 to 30 in good health. The chain uses TRBV4-2 and TRBJ2-2; 14 bases match TRBD2. The DNA for the CDR3 is TGTGCCAGCAGCCAGGCTTTTCCGGGACTAGCGGGAGTGTCCCCCGGGGAGCTGTTTTTT. Its protein product is CASSQAFPGLAGVSPGELFF.